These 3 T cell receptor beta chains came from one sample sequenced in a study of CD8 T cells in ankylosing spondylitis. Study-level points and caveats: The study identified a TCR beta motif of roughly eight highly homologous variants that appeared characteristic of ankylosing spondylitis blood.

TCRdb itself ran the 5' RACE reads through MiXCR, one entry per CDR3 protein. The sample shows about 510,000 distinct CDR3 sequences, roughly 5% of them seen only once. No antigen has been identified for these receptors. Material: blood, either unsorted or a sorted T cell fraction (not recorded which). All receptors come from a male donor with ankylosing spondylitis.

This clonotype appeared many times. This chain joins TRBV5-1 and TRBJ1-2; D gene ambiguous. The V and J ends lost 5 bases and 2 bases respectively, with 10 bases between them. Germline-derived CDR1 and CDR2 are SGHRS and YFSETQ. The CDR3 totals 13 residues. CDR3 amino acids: CASRPQENYGYTF. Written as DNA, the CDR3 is TGCGCCAGCAGACCGCAGGAAAACTATGGCTACACCTTC.

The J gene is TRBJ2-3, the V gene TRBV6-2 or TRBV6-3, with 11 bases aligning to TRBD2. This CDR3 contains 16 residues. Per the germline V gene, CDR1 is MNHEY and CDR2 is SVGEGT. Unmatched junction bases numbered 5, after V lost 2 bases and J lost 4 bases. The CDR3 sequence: CASSYTSGRGSDTQYF. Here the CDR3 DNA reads TGTGCCAGCAGTTACACTAGCGGGAGAGGTTCAGATACGCAGTATTTT.

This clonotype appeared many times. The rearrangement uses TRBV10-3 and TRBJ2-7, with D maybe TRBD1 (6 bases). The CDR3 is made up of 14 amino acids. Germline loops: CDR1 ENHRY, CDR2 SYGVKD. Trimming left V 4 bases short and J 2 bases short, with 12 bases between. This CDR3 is CAISGNWTAYEQYF. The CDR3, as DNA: TGTGCCATCAGTGGTAATTGGACAGCCTACGAGCAGTACTTC.